These 31 T cell receptor beta chains were sequenced from one sample in a study of cytomegalovirus exposure and HLA in healthy donors. This PCR relied on a set of 60 Vbeta primers and 13 Jbeta primers. The method was immunoSEQ multiplex PCR; TCRdb's version includes in-frame clones alone and lacks a portion of them. The table records about 160,000 clones, 75% to 90% of them present only once. Sequencing input: PBMCs. Receptors were obtained from a man aged 25 to 45 in good health and CMV-seronegative.

V and J are TRBV7-6 and TRBJ2-2; 11 positions agree with TRBD2. CDR1 is SGHVS, CDR2 FNYEAQ, per germline. V lost 8 bases, J lost 3 bases, and 2 bases stayed unmatched. The CDR3 consists of 14 residues. The CDR3: CASGGLADTGELFF. The CDR3 DNA reads as TGTGCCAGCGGGGGACTAGCGGACACCGGGGAGCTGTTTTTT. Filled out from reference TRBV7-6 and TRBJ2-2, the complete variable domain reads GAGVSQSPRYKVTKRGQDVALRCDPISGHVSLYWYRQALGQGPEFLTYFNYEAQQDKSGLPNDRFSAERPEGSISTLTIQRTEQRDSAMYRCASGGLADTGELFFGEGSRLTVL.

The chain employs TRBV7-9 and TRBJ2-1; D unclear. Germline values: CDR1 SEHNR, CDR2 FQNEAQ (reference sequence). Trimming removed 4 bases at V and 8 bases at J, with 9 bases between. The CDR3 is made up of 12 amino acids. This CDR3 reads CASSSYLDEQFF. The CDR3 DNA follows: TGTGCCAGCAGCTCCTATCTCGATGAGCAGTTCTTC.

The V call is TRBV28, the J call TRBJ2-1; TRBD2 is a possible D gene (6 bases). V was pared by 6 bases and J by 9 bases, with 18 bases between. CDR1 and CDR2 from the germline V gene are MDHEN and SYDVKM. This CDR3 has 14 amino acids. The CDR3 spells CASSPGLSLSEQFF. The CDR3 bases are TGTGCCAGCAGCCCGGGACTCTCACTCAGTGAGCAGTTCTTC.

This chain uses TRBV5-6 with TRBJ1-2; TRBD1 matches at 7 bases. Per the germline V gene, CDR1 is SGHDT and CDR2 is YYEEEE. The CDR3 is 13 amino acids. V lost 0 bases, J lost 8 bases, and 4 bases stayed unmatched. CDR3 nucleotides: TGTGCCAGCAGCTTGGTAGGGGGCAGGGGCTACACCTTC. Protein sequence: CASSLVGGRGYTF.

The V gene is TRBV7-2, the J gene TRBJ1-6, with 8 bases fitting TRBD1. This CDR3 is built from 15 residues. Trimming cost V 5 bases and J 6 bases; bases outside gene matches: 6. Germline CDR1 SGHTA, CDR2 FQGNSA. In DNA form, the CDR3 reads TGTGCCAGCAGCCCCTCCGGACAGGGTAATTCACCCCTCCACTTT. It translates to CASSPSGQGNSPLHF.

The CDR3 DNA reads TGTGCCAGCAGGGGGGGTTTTGACCAAGAGACCCAGTACTTC. As protein: CASRGGFDQETQYF. The chain is built from TRBV2 and TRBJ2-5, with a possible D match to TRBD2 (6 bases). CDR3 length: 14 residues. The germline gives CDR1 SNHLY, CDR2 FYNNEI. Trimming took 6 bases from V and 0 from J, leaving 11 bases between them.

The V and J genes are TRBV27 and TRBJ2-1; TRBD1 is a possible D gene (5 bases). V lost 6 bases, J lost 3 bases, and 15 bases lay in between. The CDR3 has 15 amino acids. The germline V gene has CDR1 MNHEY and CDR2 SMNVEV (reference sequence). CDR3 amino acids: CASRLRDLLYNEQFF. The CDR3 DNA reads as TGTGCCAGCAGGCTCAGGGATCTACTCTACAATGAGCAGTTCTTC.

A few counts support this clone. Other DNA sequences from this sample encode an identical CDR3 as well. The chain recombines TRBV7-9 with TRBJ2-1; 9 nucleotides match TRBD2. CDR3 length: 16 residues. Trimming at V came to 6 bases and at J to 1 base, leaving 7 bases not matched to a gene. Germline V gene lookup returns CDR1 SEHNR and CDR2 FQNEAQ (reference sequence). DNA of the CDR3: TGTGCCAGCAGTCCAAGCGGGGGGTCATCCTACAATGAGCAGTTCTTC. It translates to CASSPSGGSSYNEQFF.

The chain combines TRBV6-5 with TRBJ1-2; a possible D gene is TRBD1 (5 bases). V shed 8 bases and J shed 6 bases, with 16 bases lying between them. The length of the CDR3 is 13 residues. The germline gives CDR1 MNHEY, CDR2 SVGAGI. CDR3 DNA sequence: TGTGCCAGCGGGCGGCGGGGGGGGGATGGCTACACCTTC. This gives the protein CASGRRGGDGYTF.

The rearrangement uses TRBV30 and TRBJ1-1, with a weak D call TRBD1 (5 bases). The CDR3 covers 11 residues. V was clipped by 4 bases and J by 10 bases, with 13 bases between them. Germline V lookup: CDR1 GTSNPN, CDR2 SVGIG (reference sequence). In nucleotides, the CDR3 is TGTGCCTGGACCCCCGCTAGGGGAGCTTTCTTT. Protein sequence: CAWTPARGAFF.

This clone was counted only a few times. CDR3 nucleotides: TGTGCCAGCAGCTTTTTAGACAGGGCTAACTATGGCTACACCTTC. Translated, it gives CASSFLDRANYGYTF. This chain joins TRBV7-9 and TRBJ1-2; 7 positions agree with TRBD1. Germline loops: CDR1 SEHNR, CDR2 FQNEAQ (reference sequence). This CDR3 is 15 amino acids long. J was trimmed by 0 bases and V by 3 bases; bases with no gene match: 4.

The gene calls are TRBV28 and TRBJ1-2, with a weak D call TRBD1 (5 bases). V was pared by 3 bases and J by 1 base, with 12 bases between. There are 15 residues in the CDR3. CDR1 is MDHEN, CDR2 SYDVKM, per germline. CDR3 sequence reads: CASSFDSSFNYGYTF. As DNA, the CDR3 is TGTGCCAGCAGTTTTGACAGCAGTTTTAACTATGGCTACACCTTC.

V gene TRBV9 combines with J gene TRBJ2-1; D gene ambiguous. The CDR3 contains 12 residues. Trimming pared 3 bases from V and 5 bases from J, leaving 6 bases between. CDR1 is SGDLS, CDR2 YYNGEE, per germline. As DNA, the CDR3 is TGTGCCAGCAGCGACAGAGACAATGAGCAGTTCTTC. It yields the protein CASSDRDNEQFF.

This chain joins TRBV9 and TRBJ2-2, with TRBD2 matching over 8 bases. The junction had 4 bases not matched to a gene; V was cut back by 4 bases and J by 2 bases. The CDR3 totals 15 residues. Looked up from germline, CDR1 is SGDLS and CDR2 is YYNGEE. This chain's CDR3 is CASSSGGVNTGELFF. CDR3 sequence (DNA): TGTGCCAGCAGCTCCGGGGGGGTAAACACCGGGGAGCTGTTTTTT.

The chain links TRBV4-1 to TRBJ2-7, with a possible D match to TRBD2 (5 bases). From germline, CDR1 is MGHRA and CDR2 YSYEKL. The CDR3 runs to 15 residues. Trimming removed 0 bases from V and 2 bases from J, with 11 bases in between. CDR3 residues: CASSQESLEAYEQYF. The DNA for the CDR3 is TGCGCCAGCAGCCAAGAATCACTAGAGGCCTACGAGCAGTACTTC.

This clone is a singleton in its sample. The chain uses TRBV7-2 and TRBJ1-2, with TRBD1 matching over 10 bases. Unmatched junction bases numbered 10, after V lost 7 bases and J lost 8 bases. Per the germline V gene, CDR1 is SGHTA and CDR2 is FQGNSA. The CDR3 has 14 amino acids. The CDR3 region is CASTIDRGRGGYTF. CDR3 bases: TGTGCCAGCACCATTGACAGGGGGCGCGGAGGCTACACCTTC.

The chain's CDR3 is CASSLKLTGSQPQHF. CDR3 bases: TGTGCCAGCAGCTTAAAACTGACAGGGAGTCAGCCCCAGCATTTT. This chain connects TRBV5-6 to TRBJ1-5; 7 bases line up with TRBD1. Germline CDR1 and CDR2: SGHDT and YYEEEE. Trimming took 2 bases from V and 6 from J; bases not matched to a gene: 8. CDR3 length: 15 amino acids.

This sequence joins TRBV19 and TRBJ1-2, with D possibly TRBD1 on 5 matching bases. Trimming took off 5 bases at V and 0 bases at J, with 19 bases between the two ends. This CDR3 region has 17 residues. Germline V gives CDR1 LNHDA, CDR2 SQIVND (reference sequence). CDR3 region: CASSPRRQNPPNYGYTF. Written as DNA, the CDR3 is TGTGCCAGTAGTCCCCGCCGACAGAACCCGCCTAACTATGGCTACACCTTC.

The J gene is TRBJ2-1, the V gene TRBV5-1, with a tentative D call TRBD2 (5 bases). The CDR3 totals 15 residues. Per germline, CDR1 SGHRS and CDR2 YFSETQ. V was cut by 3 bases and J by 6 bases, with 16 bases left in between. CDR3 nucleotides: TGCGCCAGCAGCTGGAAGGGATCAGAGGGCAATGAGCAGTTCTTC. Protein product: CASSWKGSEGNEQFF.

The J gene is TRBJ2-2, the V gene TRBV19; D is possibly TRBD2 (5 bases). The CDR3 is 15 amino acids. Trimming took 5 bases from V and 4 from J, leaving 14 bases between them. From germline, CDR1 is LNHDA and CDR2 SQIVND (reference sequence). CDR3 DNA: TGTGCCAGTAGTCCTCTTACGGGGAGCACCGGGGAGCTGTTTTTT. Its translation: CASSPLTGSTGELFF.

The chain has TRBV10-3 and TRBJ1-2; D possibly corresponds to TRBD1 (5 bases). CDR1 and CDR2 from the germline V gene are ENHRY and SYGVKD. The CDR3 extends over 15 amino acids. The V end lost 2 bases, the J end lost 8 bases, and 18 bases lay between the germline ends. The CDR3 spells CAISEALKGQDGYTF. For the CDR3, the DNA is TGTGCCATCAGTGAGGCTCTTAAGGGGCAAGACGGCTACACCTTC.

The chain employs TRBV28 and TRBJ2-7, with D possibly being TRBD2 (5 bases). V was pared by 5 bases and J by 3 bases, with 14 bases between. Germline V CDR1 and CDR2: MDHEN, SYDVKM. The CDR3 is made up of 14 amino acids. The CDR3 sequence: CASSTPGSVYEQYF. CDR3 in DNA: TGTGCCAGCAGTACCCCGGGATCCGTCTACGAGCAGTACTTC.

This sequence joins TRBV19 and TRBJ1-1; 9 nucleotides line up with TRBD1. The CDR3 has 15 amino acids. The J segment lost 0 bases and the V segment lost 7 bases, leaving 6 bases of the junction unmatched. Germline loops: CDR1 LNHDA, CDR2 SQIVND (reference sequence). CDR3 coding DNA: TGTGCCAGTAACCGGGACAGGGATGTGAACACTGAAGCTTTCTTT. It specifies CASNRDRDVNTEAFF.

A note on this clone: No conserved phenylalanine or tryptophan ends this CDR3, so it is likely a read error. It is unclear where the CDR3 begins or ends on the DNA, so no DNA is shown, and the CDR3 is as TCRdb lists it. The CDR3 loop reads CASSPDRGPDLA. V and J are TRBV2 and TRBJ1-2; TRBD1, the table's D call, lacks a check against the DNA. CDR1 and CDR2 (germline): SNHLY, FYNNEI. The CDR3 length equals 12 residues, ends included.

The rearrangement uses TRBV30 and TRBJ1-4, with D uncertain. The CDR3 is 11 residues long. Germline assignment: CDR1 GTSNPN and CDR2 SVGIG (reference sequence). Deletions cut 5 bases from V and 14 bases from J, with 15 bases between. The CDR3 protein is CAWLRGTILFF. The CDR3 DNA follows: TGTGCCTGGCTCCGGGGTACAATTCTGTTTTTT.

This chain connects TRBV2 to TRBJ1-5, with D unresolved. The CDR3 loop spans 13 amino acids. The germline CDR1 and CDR2 sequences are SNHLY and FYNNEI. Trimming took 8 bases from V and 0 from J, leaving 8 bases between them. The CDR3 region is CASRRVSNQPQHF. CDR3 DNA sequence: TGTGCCAGCCGACGGGTTAGCAATCAGCCCCAGCATTTT.

This clone was counted between two and nine times. The V gene is TRBV30, the J gene TRBJ2-5; D call uncertain. The CDR3 has 13 amino acids. The V gene lost 2 bases and the J gene lost 5 bases, with 12 bases spanning the gap. Germline V gene sequence: CDR1 GTSNPN, CDR2 SVGIG (reference sequence). CDR3 region: CAWSPSTGETQYF. CDR3 coding DNA: TGTGCCTGGAGTCCCTCCACCGGGGAGACCCAGTACTTC.

The chain links TRBV7-2 to TRBJ2-5, with TRBD2 identical over 12 bases. Germline lookup yields CDR1 SGHTA and CDR2 FQGNSA. CDR3 length: 17 amino acids. The V segment lost 1 base and the J segment 3 bases; nucleotides outside the gene matches: 6. CDR3 sequence reads: CASSLEVLAGGKETQYF. For the CDR3, the DNA is TGTGCCAGCAGCTTAGAAGTCCTAGCGGGGGGGAAAGAGACCCAGTACTTC.

The genes are TRBV6-5 and TRBJ2-7, with a weak D call TRBD2 (5 bases). The CDR3 runs to 14 residues. Germline V gives CDR1 MNHEY, CDR2 SVGAGI. V was clipped by 5 bases and J by 3 bases, with 14 bases between them. This CDR3 reads CASSPTTGDYEQYF. The CDR3 coding sequence is TGTGCCAGCAGTCCCACGACCGGGGACTACGAGCAGTACTTC.

The rearrangement uses TRBV27 and TRBJ1-1; no firm D call. Trimming cost V 3 bases and J 4 bases, with 9 bases left between them. Germline loops: CDR1 MNHEY, CDR2 SMNVEV (reference sequence). CDR3 size: 13 residues. CDR3 loop: CASSFNFGTEAFF. The DNA of the CDR3 is TGTGCCAGCAGTTTCAACTTCGGCACTGAAGCTTTCTTT.

The chain uses TRBV15 and TRBJ2-7, with 7 bases aligning to TRBD2. V dropped 1 base and J dropped 2; count of bases not matched to a gene: 5. Germline CDR1 reads LNHNV; CDR2 reads YYDKDF (reference sequence). The CDR3 is made up of 15 amino acids. CDR3 bases: TGTGCCACCAGCAGAGGGGCTAGCGGTACCTACGAGCAGTACTTC. Encoded protein: CATSRGASGTYEQYF.